This TCR beta chain was sequenced for a study of T cells expressing NK-cell markers. Study information: Among the eight sequenced donors, seven tested HCMV-seropositive and one tested seronegative.

What made the TCR beta cDNA was 5'RACE template switching with UMIs. One entry per CDR3 protein, without DNA, is what TCRdb gives after re-calling the 5' RACE reads. This table holds over 200,000 distinct CDR3 sequences. Sequencing was performed on blood T cells: a sorted CD56 or NKG2C T cell subset, CD4+ or CD8+ T cells, or bulk PBMC T cells (not recorded which). The clonotype comes from a man aged 18 to 29 in good health.

This CDR3 is CASSQPGGDYQETQYF. The chain links TRBV6-2 or TRBV6-3 to TRBJ2-5; TCRdb picks TRBD1, but there is no DNA to check that call. The CDR3 is 16 residues long. From germline, CDR1 is MNHEY and CDR2 SVGEGT.